This T cell receptor beta chain was recorded in a study of cytomegalovirus exposure and HLA in healthy donors. As concerns this clone: Antigen: not known.

Study-wide points: Most TCR beta V segments were productive about 90% or about 30% of the time in an earlier analysis. Overall, roughly 170 TCR beta chains were annotated as cytomegalovirus-associated.

PCR used 60 Vbeta primers and 13 Jbeta primers. Per the original methods: In a later analysis, around 10 million of approximately 80 million unique beta chains occurred in at least two donors. Clones were sequenced by immunoSEQ multiplex PCR, and TCRdb holds only the in-frame ones, with some missing. Clone size and V and J calls were adopted from that table, with D and trimming inferred from the DNA. The data show 170,000 or so clones, with around 80% seen just once and about 7% held by the top ten. CDR3 length: 14 residues. CDR1 is MGHDK and CDR2 is SYGVNS in the germline V gene. Losses at the gene ends were 9 bases for V and 3 bases for J; bases not matched to a gene: 6.

This rearrangement joins TRBV25-1 to TRBJ2-7; TRBD2 matches 12 bases. This sequence was found in a man in his thirties or forties in good health and CMV-seropositive. The sample taken for sequencing was PBMCs. In DNA, the CDR3 is TGTGCCAGTGAGGGACTAGCGGGCGGCTACGAGCAGTACTTC. Translation: CASEGLAGGYEQYF.